This TCR beta chain was profiled in a study of cytomegalovirus exposure and HLA in healthy donors. The CDR3 is 13 residues long. Germline values: CDR1 WNHNN, CDR2 SYGVQD (reference sequence). The V gene end was trimmed by 2 bases and the J gene end by 6 bases; junction bases not matched to a gene: 3. In this sample, this clone turned up once. Its antigen is still unknown. Study observations and caveats: Later genetic work tied a missense DCLRE1C variant to beta-chain V and J trimming. Donors were assumed by presence/absence analyses to have roughly uniform sequencing depth. The study flagged some 170 TCR beta chains as cytomegalovirus-associated.

Use of 60 Vbeta and 13 Jbeta primers characterized the PCR. This table comes from immunoSEQ multiplex PCR, and its TCRdb copy is limited to in-frame clones, with some not included. The sample includes some 50,000 clones, approximately 65% of them seen just once. Sample: PBMCs. The TCR originated in a man aged 25-40 years in good health and CMV-seronegative. The chain joins TRBV10-1 to TRBJ2-7; 8 bases are shared with TRBD2. The CDR3: CASSETGLGEQYF. Here the CDR3 DNA reads TGCGCCAGCAGTGAGACGGGACTAGGCGAGCAGTACTTC.